This T cell receptor beta chain derives from a study of T cell responses to AZD1222 COVID-19 vaccine. A word on this clone: Antigen unknown.

CDR3 length: 15 residues. Deletions cut 3 bases from V and 0 bases from J, with 11 bases between. Looked up from germline, CDR1 is LNHDA and CDR2 is SQIVND (reference sequence). Libraries were prepared by immunoSEQ multiplex PCR; TCRdb keeps only in-frame clonotypes and omits some of them. The sample records roughly 120,000 clones, 88% being singletons. Study outcomes and limitations: White British ancestry dominated among donors, who included more females, and clonal diversity was possibly underestimated.

The chain has TRBV19 and TRBJ1-1, with a possible D match to TRBD1 (6 bases). Material: peripheral blood, obtained 28 days after the second AZD1222 dose. The sequence was collected from an adult who received the AZD1222 COVID-19 vaccine. CDR3 nucleotide sequence: TGTGCCAGTAGTATTGAGGACAGCATGAACACTGAAGCTTTCTTT. Encoded protein: CASSIEDSMNTEAFF.